A selection of T cell receptor beta chains follows, all from one sample in a study of blood T cells in healthy people across ages. TCRdb reprocessed the 5' RACE reads via MiXCR and lists one record per CDR3 protein. The data hold about 800,000 distinct CDR3 sequences, with roughly 25% observed a single time. This sample also appeared in a second study, on T cells of mothers and their children.

The sequenced sample consisted of blood. The receptors derive from a boy aged 10-17 years in good health. Each CDR3 is given with its conserved first and last residue. The D gene is left open where the match is weak. The size field is filled for only some rows; it gives once, few, many or a size class.

size,V,D,J,DNA,CDR3
few,TRBV6-2/TRBV6-3,-,TRBJ1-5,TGTGCCAGCAGTTACTCGTATCAGCCCCAGCATTTT,CASSYSYQPQHF
-,TRBV5-5,-,TRBJ1-3,TGTGCCAGCAGCTTGGACAGAACTGGAAACACCATATATTTT,CASSLDRTGNTIYF
-,TRBV20-1,-,TRBJ2-7,TGCAGTGCTAAACCCCCGGGACTTTCCTACGAGCAGTACTTC,CSAKPPGLSYEQYF
few,TRBV3-1,-,TRBJ1-2,TGTGCCAGCAGCCAAGACGGGGTACGTGGCTACACCTTC,CASSQDGVRGYTF
-,TRBV6-2/TRBV6-3,-,TRBJ2-3,TGTGCCAGCAGGGCAGGGTCTTTAGATACGCAGTATTTT,CASRAGSLDTQYF
few,TRBV27,-,TRBJ2-1,TGTGCCAGCAGTTTAGATCGCTCCTACAATGAGCAGTTCTTC,CASSLDRSYNEQFF
few,TRBV24-1,-,TRBJ2-3,TGTGCCACCAGTGACCCGGGACAAGCGCAGGGAGATACGCAGTATTTT,CATSDPGQAQGDTQYF
few,TRBV18,TRBD1,TRBJ2-1,TGTGCCAGCTCACCGGACAGGGTAGTCGGTAATGAGCAGTTCTTC,CASSPDRVVGNEQFF
-,TRBV5-5,TRBD1,TRBJ2-2,TGTGCCAGCAGCTTGTGGCAGGGGGCGCAGGTCACCGGGGAGCTGTTTTTT,CASSLWQGAQVTGELFF
-,TRBV5-1,TRBD1,TRBJ2-1,TGCGCCAGCAGCTTGGAAGAGACAGGGGACAACGAGCAGTTCTTC,CASSLEETGDNEQFF
-,TRBV11-2,-,TRBJ2-4,TGTGCCAGCAGCTTAGGGGGGGCCGTGACCAAAAACATTCAGTACTTC,CASSLGGAVTKNIQYF
few,TRBV7-3,-,TRBJ2-7,TGTGCCAGCAGCTTAATGGGGCAGCGGTACGAGCAGTACTTC,CASSLMGQRYEQYF
-,TRBV9,-,TRBJ1-1,TGTGCCAGCAGCGTGCGGCTGAACACTGAAGCTTTCTTT,CASSVRLNTEAFF
-,TRBV7-2,-,TRBJ1-2,TGTGCCAGCAGCATAGTACCCGGGACACCGAAGGGTGGCTACACCTTC,CASSIVPGTPKGGYTF
-,TRBV20-1,-,TRBJ1-5,TGCAGTGCTAGTGCGGGGGTATTGGGCAATCAGCCCCAGCATTTT,CSASAGVLGNQPQHF
-,TRBV12-3/TRBV12-4,-,TRBJ2-1,TGTGCCAGCAGTTTTCCACAGCTCAATGAGCAGTTCTTC,CASSFPQLNEQFF
few,TRBV9,-,TRBJ1-2,TGTGCCAGCAGCGCGGGGCTTCCTAACTATGGCTACACCTTC,CASSAGLPNYGYTF
few,TRBV7-8,TRBD1,TRBJ2-7,TGTGCTAGCATGGACAGGGGGGGGAGCGAGCAGTACTTC,CASMDRGGSEQYF